Listed below are T cell receptor beta chains from one sample, sequenced in a study of prognosis after radiotherapy for stage I lung cancer. Via MiXCR, TCRdb re-called the multiplex PCR reads, giving one row per CDR3 protein. Here the sample spans 25,000 to 35,000 distinct CDR3 sequences, 48% being singletons. This specimen consisted of PBMCs, obtained before or after stereotactic body radiation therapy (not recorded which). The receptors come from a donor of 50 years or more with non-small cell lung cancer. CDR3s include the opening cysteine and the closing phenylalanine or tryptophan. The order of the fields is V gene, clone size, D gene, J gene, CDR3 DNA, CDR3 protein. A D gene is named only where the DNA matches it firmly. For some rows the clone size is stated as once, few or many, or as a class when expanded; others skip it.

v_call: TRBV19
clone_size: many
d_call: .
j_call: TRBJ1-5
cdr3_nt: TGTGCCAGTCGAATAGGGACATGGACGGTTAGCAATCAGCCCCAGCATTTT
cdr3_aa: CASRIGTWTVSNQPQHF

v_call: TRBV9
clone_size: many
d_call: .
j_call: TRBJ2-2
cdr3_nt: TGTGCCAGCAGCGCGATCAGGGGGGTTATCCGGGTGGGGGAGCTGTTTTTT
cdr3_aa: CASSAIRGVIRVGELFF

v_call: TRBV9
clone_size: many
d_call: TRBD1
j_call: TRBJ1-1
cdr3_nt: TGTGCCAGCAGCGTAGCGATAGGGGGCGAAGCTTTCTTT
cdr3_aa: CASSVAIGGEAFF

v_call: TRBV19
clone_size: many
d_call: .
j_call: TRBJ2-7
cdr3_nt: TGTGCCAGTAGTGGTCTCCCGGGTTCCTACGAGCAGTACTTC
cdr3_aa: CASSGLPGSYEQYF

v_call: TRBV4-2
clone_size: few
d_call: .
j_call: TRBJ1-5
cdr3_nt: TGTGCCAGCAGCCAAGAGGCGGGCCCGGGACAGCCCCAGCATTTT
cdr3_aa: CASSQEAGPGQPQHF

v_call: TRBV9
clone_size: many
d_call: .
j_call: TRBJ2-5
cdr3_nt: TGTGCCAGCAGCGTAGGAGGGTACCAAGAGACCCAGTACTTC
cdr3_aa: CASSVGGYQETQYF

v_call: TRBV19
clone_size: many
d_call: TRBD1
j_call: TRBJ2-3
cdr3_nt: TGTGCCAGTGAGGACAGGGGGCTCAGTCCAGATACGCAGTATTTT
cdr3_aa: CASEDRGLSPDTQYF

v_call: TRBV24-1
clone_size: many
d_call: TRBD1
j_call: TRBJ2-1
cdr3_nt: TGTGCCACCAGTGGGGGGACAGATAGCTACAATGAGCAGTTCTTC
cdr3_aa: CATSGGTDSYNEQFF

v_call: TRBV30
clone_size: few
d_call: TRBD2
j_call: TRBJ2-1
cdr3_nt: TGTGCCTGGAGCGCCGGGGGCCGGAGCGGGAGGGAGTTCTTC
cdr3_aa: CAWSAGGRSGREFF

v_call: TRBV7-9
clone_size: .
d_call: TRBD2
j_call: TRBJ2-3
cdr3_nt: TGTGCCAGCAGCTTAATTAGCGGGAGGACCGCAGATACGCAGTATTTT
cdr3_aa: CASSLISGRTADTQYF